A selection of T cell receptor beta chains follows, all from one sample in a study of identical twins. TCRdb re-called the 5' RACE reads with MiXCR, one entry per CDR3 protein. The sample includes some 1,600,000 distinct CDR3 sequences, around 33% of them seen just once. The specimen was cord blood. The receptors come from a newborn girl in good health. The CDR3 runs from the conserved cysteine through the conserved F or W. The D gene is left open where the match is weak. Some rows have no size entry. The others give once, few or many, or a class for an expanded clone.

V	D	J	size	DNA	CDR3
TRBV6-1	TRBD1	TRBJ2-1	-	TGTGCCAGCAACGGTGGTCCAGGGGGCGCCTACAATGAGCAGTTCTTC	CASNGGPGGAYNEQFF
TRBV12-3/TRBV12-4	-	TRBJ1-2	-	TGTGCCAGCAGTTTAGGACCCCGCAGGATCAGAGGCTACACCTTC	CASSLGPRRIRGYTF
TRBV5-1	TRBD1	TRBJ1-1	-	TGCGCCAGCAGCTTTACTGCCGGGACAGTGAACACTGAAGCTTTCTTT	CASSFTAGTVNTEAFF
TRBV4-2	TRBD2	TRBJ2-7	few	TGTGCCGGCAGTGTGACTAGCGGGATCTACGAGCAGTACTTC	CAGSVTSGIYEQYF
TRBV5-1	TRBD1	TRBJ1-3	-	TGCGCCAGCAGCCCCCGGGACAGTGGAAACGCCATATATTTT	CASSPRDSGNAIYF
TRBV20-1	TRBD1	TRBJ1-2	few	TGCAGTGCTAGAGAGGAGGGGGCTTTAAACTATGGCTACACCTTC	CSAREEGALNYGYTF
TRBV20-1	-	TRBJ1-6	-	TGCAGTGCTAGAGATCGGCAGGGGTATAATTCACCCCTCCACTTT	CSARDRQGYNSPLHF
TRBV5-1	TRBD2	TRBJ2-5	few	TGCGCCAGCAGCCCGGGGGCTAGCGGGAAAGAGACCCAGTACTTC	CASSPGASGKETQYF
TRBV20-1	TRBD1	TRBJ1-5	-	TGCGGTGCTAGAGACAGGGTTGGTAATCAGCCCCAGCATTTT	CGARDRVGNQPQHF
TRBV29-1	TRBD2	TRBJ2-7	-	TGCAGCGTTGAAAGGCCTACTAGCGGGAGCTACAATGAGCAGTACTTC	CSVERPTSGSYNEQYF
TRBV5-1	TRBD2	TRBJ2-3	-	TGCGCCAGCAGCTTGCCGCTACTAGCGGGGGGCACAGATACGCAGTATTTT	CASSLPLLAGGTDTQYF
TRBV2	-	TRBJ1-1	few	TGTGCCAGCAGTGTGGAGGGGATGAACACTGAAGCTTTCTTT	CASSVEGMNTEAFF
TRBV24-1	-	TRBJ2-1	-	TGTGCCACCATTAACAATGAGCAGTTCTTC	CATINNEQFF
TRBV25-1	-	TRBJ1-4	-	TGTGCCAGCAGTGATGAAAGGGGGAGAAAACTGTTTTTT	CASSDERGRKLFF
TRBV6-7	-	TRBJ2-7	once	TGTGCCAGCAGTTATGGGCAGGGGATACCCTACGAGCAGTACTTC	CASSYGQGIPYEQYF
TRBV4-2	TRBD2	TRBJ2-1	many	TGTGCCAGCAGCCAAGAAGGACTAGCGGGGCCTTACAATGAGCAGTTCTTC	CASSQEGLAGPYNEQFF
TRBV20-1	-	TRBJ1-1	few	TGCAGTGCTATTTGGGGCACTGAAGCTTTCTTT	CSAIWGTEAFF
TRBV7-9	TRBD2	TRBJ2-7	few	TGTGCCAGCAGCTCACCGGGACTACGGTATAGTGGCGAGCAGTACTTC	CASSSPGLRYSGEQYF
TRBV29-1	-	TRBJ2-1	many	TGCAGCGTTGAACCTGATAGCGGACCCTACAATGAGCAGTTCTTC	CSVEPDSGPYNEQFF
TRBV15	-	TRBJ1-1	-	TGTGCCACCAGCAGGAGTAGGATAAACACTGAAGCTTTCTTT	CATSRSRINTEAFF
TRBV6-1	-	TRBJ2-1	many	TGTGCCAGCAGTGAGGGTTACAATGAGCAGTTCTTC	CASSEGYNEQFF
TRBV7-2	-	TRBJ1-1	-	TGTGCCAGCAGCTTAGATGCGGGAAGGGCTGAAGCTTTCTTT	CASSLDAGRAEAFF
TRBV14	-	TRBJ1-2	-	TGTGCCAACACTCGGGGGGCTCGCGATGGCTACACCTTC	CANTRGARDGYTF
TRBV2	-	TRBJ2-7	many	TGTGCCAGCATATATGGCAGGGGAGTGAGGGAGCAGTACTTC	CASIYGRGVREQYF
TRBV21-1	-	TRBJ2-3	-	TGTGCCAGCAGCAAATTGGGGCAGGGGGCCGATACGCAGTATTTT	CASSKLGQGADTQYF
TRBV5-1	-	TRBJ2-2	few	TGCGCCAGCAGCTTGGCCCAGCTAGCGAACACCGGGGAGCTGTTTTTT	CASSLAQLANTGELFF
TRBV25-1	-	TRBJ2-1	-	TGTGCCAGCAGTGTCCGGGCGAGCTCCTACAATGAGCAGTTCTTC	CASSVRASSYNEQFF
TRBV5-1	-	TRBJ2-6	-	TGCGCCAGCAGCTTACGTCCTGGCTCTGGGGCCAACGTCCTGACTTTC	CASSLRPGSGANVLTF
TRBV7-6	-	TRBJ2-3	few	TGTGCCAGCAGCCCTAAACAGGACCACACAGATACGCAGTATTTT	CASSPKQDHTDTQYF
TRBV3-1	-	TRBJ1-2	-	TGTGCCAGCAGCCAAGATATGCTGGGGTTGGGCTACACCTTC	CASSQDMLGLGYTF
TRBV27	-	TRBJ2-5	-	TGTGCCAGCAGTCCTTTTGGGGTGGAGACCCAGTACTTC	CASSPFGVETQYF
TRBV5-1	TRBD1	TRBJ1-4	once	TGCGCCAGCAGCTCCAGGGGGGGAACTAATGAAAAACTGTTTTTT	CASSSRGGTNEKLFF
TRBV7-6	-	TRBJ2-5	-	TGTGCCAGCAGCGAACCGTTAAGTACCCAGTACTTC	CASSEPLSTQYF
TRBV20-1	-	TRBJ2-7	-	TGCAGTGCTAGAGTGCCCACCCGTTCCTACGAGCAGTACTTC	CSARVPTRSYEQYF
TRBV27	-	TRBJ1-5	-	TGTGCCAGCAGTTTTAGCGTGGGCAATCAGCCCCAGCATTTT	CASSFSVGNQPQHF